These T cell receptor beta chains were read from a single sample in a study of cytomegalovirus exposure and HLA in healthy donors. Using immunoSEQ multiplex PCR, the repertoire was profiled, and TCRdb retains in-frame clones only, with some absent. Of some 170,000 clones in the sample, roughly 9.5% were seen once. Source material: PBMCs. The source of these receptors is a woman under 40 in good health and CMV-seropositive. CDR3s include the opening cysteine and the closing phenylalanine or tryptophan.

>TRBV5-4|TRBJ2-1
CASSLGGRSHNEQFF
>TRBV9|TRBJ2-7
CASSPGQTYEQYF
>TRBV7-7|TRBJ2-1
CASSLGERSYNEQFF
>TRBV7-9|TRBJ1-5
CASSLGGKPQHF
>TRBV11-2|TRBJ1-2
CASSLDYRYGYTF
>TRBV4-1|.
CASSQVDPWTPRGYEQYF
>TRBV7-9|TRBJ1-5
CASSLSSNQPQHF
>TRBV4-1|TRBJ2-5
CASSYRSDRGWETQYF
>TRBV6-1|TRBJ2-7
CASSEHWTGGSYEQYF
>TRBV30|TRBJ1-2
CAWTQGRDYGYTF
>TRBV18|TRBJ1-1
CASSPPGQGTGGGTEAFF
>TRBV6-5|TRBJ2-7
CASSYLAGLSHEQYF
>TRBV7-8|TRBJ1-2
CASSPTVGNYGYTF
>TRBV7-9|TRBJ1-2
CASSLRLGDLGYTF
>TRBV30|TRBJ1-4
CAWSAGWLGTTNEKLFF
>TRBV18|TRBJ1-3
CASSPSGDTIYF
>TRBV10-3|TRBJ2-7
CAITTGLAGVEQYF
>TRBV6-5|TRBJ2-2
CATSSAAGGPGELFF
>TRBV6-5|TRBJ2-3
CASSSHRNTDTQYF
>TRBV7-2|TRBJ2-3
CASSPDRGALGTQYF
>TRBV7-2|TRBJ2-2
CASSTGSRLPDTGELFF
>TRBV9|TRBJ1-2
CASSVVGQVVGYTF
>TRBV9|TRBJ2-1
CASSELTGASYNEQFF
>TRBV7-9|TRBJ1-2
CASSLAGGDYGYTF
>TRBV5-8|TRBJ2-7
CASRGLGQGSVYEQYF
>TRBV6-5|TRBJ1-2
CASSLTAEGGYTF
>TRBV2|TRBJ1-1
CASRAPKNTEAFF
>TRBV19|TRBJ2-7
CASRDRGGSSPYEQYF
>TRBV6-6|TRBJ1-2
CASRRTSDYGYTF
>TRBV5-4|TRBJ2-6
CASSSWPPSGANVLTF
>TRBV11-2|TRBJ1-2
CASYGTYGYTF
>TRBV20-1|TRBJ1-2
CSAETGRGYTF
>TRBV10-1|TRBJ2-7
CASGTGGYEQYF
>TRBV2|TRBJ1-1
CASSPGGAQLLNTEAFF
>TRBV19|TRBJ1-2
CASSTGAAGYTF
>TRBV25-1|TRBJ2-4
CASSDPGRVGNIQYF
>TRBV15|TRBJ2-3
CATSSRSGNTDTQYF
>TRBV4-2|TRBJ1-1
CASSQEAQGSLDTEAFF
>TRBV2|.
CASSAGTSGRLEQYF
>TRBV7-3|TRBJ2-3
CASSLQAGGGVDTQYF
>TRBV27|TRBJ2-7
CASSFGSLGPEQYF
>TRBV7-9|TRBJ1-2
CASTPVWSAGYGYTF
>TRBV5-8|TRBJ1-5
CASSARTGRSNQPQHF
>TRBV6-1|TRBJ1-5
CASSSQGAGQPQHF
>TRBV2|TRBJ1-1
CARYGTGGTEAFF
>TRBV5-1|TRBJ1-2
CASSPSGGYGYTF
>TRBV30|TRBJ2-1
CAWSPGDKNNEQFF
>TRBV6-5|TRBJ2-3
CASSRTGGGADTQYF
>TRBV12-2|TRBJ2-1
CASRLALALQQFF